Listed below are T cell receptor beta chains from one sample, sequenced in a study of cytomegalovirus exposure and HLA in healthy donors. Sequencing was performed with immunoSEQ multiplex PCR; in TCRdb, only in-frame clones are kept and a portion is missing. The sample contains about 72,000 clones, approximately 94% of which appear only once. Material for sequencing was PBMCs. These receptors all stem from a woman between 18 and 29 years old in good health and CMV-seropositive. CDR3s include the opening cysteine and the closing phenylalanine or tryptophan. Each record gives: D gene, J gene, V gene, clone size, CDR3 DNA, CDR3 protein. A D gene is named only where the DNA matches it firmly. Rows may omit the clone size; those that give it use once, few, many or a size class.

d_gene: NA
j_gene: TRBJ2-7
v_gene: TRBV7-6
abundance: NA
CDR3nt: TGTGCCAGCAGCCCAGGTGGCGCCGAGCAGTACTTC
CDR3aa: CASSPGGAEQYF

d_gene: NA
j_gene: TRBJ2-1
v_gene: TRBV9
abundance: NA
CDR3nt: TGTGCCAGCAGCGTAGCAGGAAATGAGCAGTTCTTC
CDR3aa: CASSVAGNEQFF

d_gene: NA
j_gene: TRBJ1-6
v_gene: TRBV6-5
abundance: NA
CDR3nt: TGTGCCAGCAGTTACTCGAAGAGCTCCTATAATTCACCCCTCCACTTT
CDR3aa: CASSYSKSSYNSPLHF

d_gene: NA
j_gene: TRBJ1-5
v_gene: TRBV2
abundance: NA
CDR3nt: TGTGCCAGCAGTGAAGCCCCGCCAGGGTCTAATCAGCCCCAGCATTTT
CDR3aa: CASSEAPPGSNQPQHF

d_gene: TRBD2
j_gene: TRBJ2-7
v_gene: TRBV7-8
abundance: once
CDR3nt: TGTGCCAGCAGCTTAGTGGGCGGGAGGGCCTTCTCCTACGAGCAGTACTTC
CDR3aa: CASSLVGGRAFSYEQYF

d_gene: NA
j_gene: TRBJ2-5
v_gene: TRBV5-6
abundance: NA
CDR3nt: TGTGCCAGCAGCTTTGGTAGGAGGACAGCCTTTGACTTC
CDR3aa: CASSFGRRTAFDF

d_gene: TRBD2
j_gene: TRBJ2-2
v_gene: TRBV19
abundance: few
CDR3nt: TGTGCCAGTAGTATCAAAGCGGGAGGGCCGGTCGGGGAGCTGTTTTTT
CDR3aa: CASSIKAGGPVGELFF

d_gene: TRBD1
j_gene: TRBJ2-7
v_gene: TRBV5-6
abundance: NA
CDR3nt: TGTGCCAGCAGCTTGATAGCAGGGGGCTCCTACGAGCAGTACTTC
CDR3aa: CASSLIAGGSYEQYF

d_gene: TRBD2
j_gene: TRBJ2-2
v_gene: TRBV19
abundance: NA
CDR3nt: TGTGCCAGTAGTATAGTCGGCGGCGGGAGGAGGAGTGGCGGGGAGCTGTTTTTT
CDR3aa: CASSIVGGGRRSGGELFF

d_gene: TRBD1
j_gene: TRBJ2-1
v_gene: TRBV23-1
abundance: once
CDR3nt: TGCGCCAGCCCACAGGGGGACCCACTGCCGGGCAGGGGCCACGAGCAGTTCTTC
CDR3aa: CASPQGDPLPGRGHEQFF

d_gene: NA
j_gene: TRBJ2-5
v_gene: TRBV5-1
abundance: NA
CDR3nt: TGCGCCAGCAGCTTGAGCGGCCAAGAGACCCAGTACTTC
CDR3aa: CASSLSGQETQYF

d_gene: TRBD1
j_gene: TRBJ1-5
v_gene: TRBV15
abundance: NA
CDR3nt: TGTGCCACCAGCCGCGGGACAGATAGCAATCAGCCCCAGCATTTT
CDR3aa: CATSRGTDSNQPQHF

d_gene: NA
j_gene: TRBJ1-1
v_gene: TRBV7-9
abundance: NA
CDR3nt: TGTGCCAGCAGACATGAGACGGACATGAACACTGAAGCTTTCTTT
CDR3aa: CASRHETDMNTEAFF

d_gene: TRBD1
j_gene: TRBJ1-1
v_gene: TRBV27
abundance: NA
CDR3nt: TGTGCCAGCAGTTTGACAGGGGGTAACACTGAAGCTTTCTTT
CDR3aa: CASSLTGGNTEAFF

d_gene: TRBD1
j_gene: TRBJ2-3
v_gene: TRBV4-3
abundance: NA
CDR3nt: TGCGCCAGCAGCCAACAATTGGACAGGGTATTAACAGATACGCAGTATTTT
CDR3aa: CASSQQLDRVLTDTQYF

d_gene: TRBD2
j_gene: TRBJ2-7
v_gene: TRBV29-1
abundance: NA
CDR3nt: TGCAGCGTTGTAACGGGACACCGGACTAGCGGGAGTAATTACGAGCAGTACTTC
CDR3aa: CSVVTGHRTSGSNYEQYF

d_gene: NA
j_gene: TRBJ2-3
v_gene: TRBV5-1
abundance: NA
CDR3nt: TGCGCCAGCAGCTTGGGCCTAGCTACAGATACGCAGTATTTT
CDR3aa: CASSLGLATDTQYF

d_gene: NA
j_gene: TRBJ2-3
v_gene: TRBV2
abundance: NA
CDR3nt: TGTGCCAGCACGGTAAAGCAACGAGCAGATACGCAGTATTTT
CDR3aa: CASTVKQRADTQYF

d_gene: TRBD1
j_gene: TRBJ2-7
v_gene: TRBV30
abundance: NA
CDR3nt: TGTGCCTGGAGTGTAGGGGGACAGGGGGACGAGCAGTACTTC
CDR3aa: CAWSVGGQGDEQYF

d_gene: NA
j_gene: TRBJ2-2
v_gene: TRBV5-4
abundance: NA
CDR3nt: TGTGCCAGCAGCTTGTCTACCCCCAACACCGGGGAGCTGTTTTTT
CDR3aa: CASSLSTPNTGELFF

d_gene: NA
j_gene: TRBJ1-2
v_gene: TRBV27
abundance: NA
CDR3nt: TGTGCCAGCAGTTTATCTGGTGAGACAGTTAACTATGGCTACACCTTC
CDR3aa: CASSLSGETVNYGYTF

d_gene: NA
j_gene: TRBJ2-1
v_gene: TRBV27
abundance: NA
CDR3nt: TGTGCCAGCAGTCCCCTTAACGGGAGCCGTGATGAGCAGTTCTTC
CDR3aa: CASSPLNGSRDEQFF

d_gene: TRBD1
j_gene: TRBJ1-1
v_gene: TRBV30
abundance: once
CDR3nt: TGTGCCTGGGCGACAGGGGGGGACACTGAAGCTTTCTTT
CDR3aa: CAWATGGDTEAFF

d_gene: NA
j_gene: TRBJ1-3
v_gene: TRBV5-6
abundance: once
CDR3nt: TGTGCCAGCAGCTTGCTAAACGCTGGAAACACCATATATTTT
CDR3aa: CASSLLNAGNTIYF

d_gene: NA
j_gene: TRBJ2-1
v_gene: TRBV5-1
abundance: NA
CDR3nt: TGCGCCAGCAGCTTACCTGGTGGGGGGACCTACAATGAGCAGTTCTTC
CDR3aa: CASSLPGGGTYNEQFF

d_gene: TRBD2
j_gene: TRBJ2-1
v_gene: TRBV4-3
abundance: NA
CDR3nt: TGCGCCAGCAGACTAGCGGGGGCGGTCGGTGAGCAGTTCTTC
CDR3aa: CASRLAGAVGEQFF

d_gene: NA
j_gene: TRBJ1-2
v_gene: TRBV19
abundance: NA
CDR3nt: TGTGCCAGTAGTTCGCAGGGTCTCCCGGGCAACTATGGCTACACCTTC
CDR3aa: CASSSQGLPGNYGYTF

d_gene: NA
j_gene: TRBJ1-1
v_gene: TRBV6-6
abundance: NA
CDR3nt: TGTGCCAGCAGTTACTCTCTCAGGGAATCTTTCTTT
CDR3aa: CASSYSLRESFF

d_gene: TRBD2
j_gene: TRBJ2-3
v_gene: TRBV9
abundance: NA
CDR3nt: TGTGCCAGCAGCGTAGACGGGAGGGCTTTAGATACGCAGTATTTT
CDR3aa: CASSVDGRALDTQYF

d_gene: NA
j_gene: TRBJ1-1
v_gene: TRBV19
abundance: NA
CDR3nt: TGTGCCAGTAGTCCTGAGACAGGCTACACTGAAGCTTTCTTT
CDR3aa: CASSPETGYTEAFF

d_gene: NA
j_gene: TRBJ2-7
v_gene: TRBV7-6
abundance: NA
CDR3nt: TGTGCCAGCAGCGTACCTTTGAGGGAGCAGTACTTC
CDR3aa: CASSVPLREQYF

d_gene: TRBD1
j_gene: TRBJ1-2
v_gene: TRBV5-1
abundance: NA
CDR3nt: TGCGCCAGCAGCACGACAGGGAACTATGGCTACACCTTC
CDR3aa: CASSTTGNYGYTF

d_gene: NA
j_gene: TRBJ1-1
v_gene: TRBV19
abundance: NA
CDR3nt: TGTGCTTCAAACAGGGTGGGCACTGAAGCTTTCTTT
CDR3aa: CASNRVGTEAFF

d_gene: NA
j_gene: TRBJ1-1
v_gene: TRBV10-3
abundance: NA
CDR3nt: TGTGCCTCCTTCGGGGGGGGCACTGAAGCTTTCTTT
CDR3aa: CASFGGGTEAFF